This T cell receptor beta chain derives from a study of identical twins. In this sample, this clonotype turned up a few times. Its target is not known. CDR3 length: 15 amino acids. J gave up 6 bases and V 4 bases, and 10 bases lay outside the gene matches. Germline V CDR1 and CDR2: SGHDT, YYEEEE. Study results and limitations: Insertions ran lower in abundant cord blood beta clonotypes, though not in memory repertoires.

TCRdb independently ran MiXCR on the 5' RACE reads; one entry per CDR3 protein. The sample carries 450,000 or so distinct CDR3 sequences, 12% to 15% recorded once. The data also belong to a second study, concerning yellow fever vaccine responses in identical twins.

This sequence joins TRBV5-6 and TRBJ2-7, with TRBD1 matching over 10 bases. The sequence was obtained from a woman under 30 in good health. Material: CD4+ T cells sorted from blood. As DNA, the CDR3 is TGTGCCAGCAGCCCCCTCAGGACAGGGGGTCGCGAGCAGTACTTC. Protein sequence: CASSPLRTGGREQYF. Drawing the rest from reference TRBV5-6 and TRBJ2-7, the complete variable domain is DAGVTQSPTHLIKTRGQQVTLRCSPKSGHDTVSWYQQALGQGPQFIFQYYEEEERQRGNFPDRFSGHQFPNYSSELNVNALLLGDSALYLCASSPLRTGGREQYFGPGTRLTVT.